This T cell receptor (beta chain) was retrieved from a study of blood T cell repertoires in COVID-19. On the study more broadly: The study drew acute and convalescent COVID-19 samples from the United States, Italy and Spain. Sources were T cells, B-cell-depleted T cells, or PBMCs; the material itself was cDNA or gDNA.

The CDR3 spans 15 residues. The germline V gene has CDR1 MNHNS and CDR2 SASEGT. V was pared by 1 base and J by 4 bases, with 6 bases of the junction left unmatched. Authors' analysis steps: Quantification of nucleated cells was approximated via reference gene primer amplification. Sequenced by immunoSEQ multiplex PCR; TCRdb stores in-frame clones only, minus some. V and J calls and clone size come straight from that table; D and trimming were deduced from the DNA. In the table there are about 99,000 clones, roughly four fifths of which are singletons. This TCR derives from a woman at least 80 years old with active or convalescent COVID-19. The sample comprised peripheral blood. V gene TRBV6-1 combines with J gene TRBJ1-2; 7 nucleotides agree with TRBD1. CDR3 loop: CASSEVGQSLYGYTF. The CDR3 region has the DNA TGTGCCAGCAGTGAAGTGGGACAGTCACTCTATGGCTACACCTTC.